Below, 30 T cell receptor beta chains from the same sample are listed, as sequenced in a study of cytotoxic CD8 clonotypes in ibrutinib-treated CLL. The table came from immunoSEQ multiplex PCR; TCRdb's copy has only in-frame clones and leaves some out. The sample gives 110,000 to 150,000 clones, 60% to 85% of which show up once; 5.1% is in the top ten. The source material was PBMCs, sampled after 24 months of ibrutinib treatment. Receptors originate from a human donor with chronic lymphocytic leukemia.

This clone was counted once. The genes are TRBV9 and TRBJ2-2; 8 nucleotides agree with TRBD2. The germline CDR1 and CDR2 sequences are SGDLS and YYNGEE. The CDR3 sequence is 18 residues long. J gave up 8 bases and V 3 bases, and 18 bases lay outside the gene matches. The CDR3 protein is CASSGGPLPGGPQGELFF. The CDR3 nucleotides read TGTGCCAGCAGCGGCGGACCCCTCCCGGGGGGGCCGCAGGGGGAGCTGTTTTTT.

The J gene is TRBJ2-1, the V gene TRBV2, with 10 nucleotides matching TRBD1. Losses at the gene ends were 6 bases for V and 8 bases for J; bases not matched to a gene: 4. Germline V gene sequence: CDR1 SNHLY, CDR2 FYNNEI. CDR3 length: 13 amino acids. Here the CDR3 reads CASSRGTGDEQFF. The CDR3 DNA is TGTGCCAGCAGCCGCGGGACAGGGGATGAGCAGTTCTTC.

The table lists this clone with a count of one. This rearrangement joins TRBV28 to TRBJ2-7, with 8 bases aligning to TRBD2. Trimming removed 11 bases from V and 2 bases from J; junction bases left unmatched: 2. The germline V gene has CDR1 MDHEN and CDR2 SYDVKM. This CDR3 spans 11 amino acids. CDR3 sequence (DNA): TGTGCCGCGGGACTAGCCTACGAGCAGTACTTC. Translating gives CAAGLAYEQYF. The full variable domain, in which reference TRBV28 and TRBJ2-7 provide the parts outside the CDR3, is DVKVTQSSRYLVKRTGEKVFLECVQDMDHENMFWYRQDPGLGLRLIYFSYDVKMKEKGDIPEGYSVSREKKERFSLILESASTNQTSMYLCAAGLAYEQYFGPGTRLTVT.

This clone was recorded at least ten times. V gene TRBV2 combines with J gene TRBJ2-4; D is uncertain. The V gene's germline CDR1 is SNHLY and CDR2 FYNNEI. This CDR3 region has 11 residues. The germline V and J ends were trimmed by 5 bases and 5 bases, with 4 bases remaining between them. The DNA for the CDR3 is TGTGCCAGCAGTACCCAAAACATTCAGTACTTC. Its protein product is CASSTQNIQYF.

The chain carries TRBV6-4 and TRBJ2-1; D possibly corresponds to TRBD2 (6 bases). The V gene's germline CDR1 is MRHNA and CDR2 SNTAGT. This CDR3 is 16 amino acids long. V was shortened by 2 bases and J by 2 bases, with 13 bases between the two germline ends. The CDR3, as DNA: TGTGCCAGCAGTGACGTGGGCGGGGCGCCCTACAATGAGCAGTTCTTC. Its protein is CASSDVGGAPYNEQFF.

The rearrangement links TRBV5-4 to TRBJ2-3; 7 bases align to TRBD2. CDR1 is SGHNT, CDR2 YYREEE, per germline (reference sequence). The V and J ends lost 9 bases and 0 bases, in that order; junction bases with no gene match: 19. The CDR3 is 18 residues long. The DNA for the CDR3 is TGTGCCACCCAGCTATTCGGGACTACCACCCCTAGCACAGATACGCAGTATTTT. It is translated as CATQLFGTTTPSTDTQYF.

This clone was seen a few times. The chain has TRBV25-1 and TRBJ1-2; 7 nucleotides agree with TRBD1. The CDR3 is 11 residues long. V lost 6 bases, J lost 7 bases, and 2 bases stayed unmatched. Germline loops: CDR1 MGHDK, CDR2 SYGVNS. The CDR3 region is CASSTGAGYTF. The CDR3 bases are TGTGCCAGCAGCACAGGGGCTGGCTACACCTTC.

The chain employs TRBV29-1 and TRBJ2-2, with 10 nucleotides matching TRBD2. With V trimmed by 2 bases and J by 7 bases, 7 bases remained unmatched. In germline, CDR1 is SQVTM, CDR2 ANQGSEA. The CDR3 covers 15 residues. The CDR3 loop reads CSVELWGLAHGELFF. The CDR3 DNA reads TGCAGCGTTGAATTGTGGGGACTAGCGCACGGGGAGCTGTTTTTT.

The J gene is TRBJ2-7, the V gene TRBV5-4; 10 bases agree with TRBD1. The germline V gene has CDR1 SGHNT and CDR2 YYREEE (reference sequence). The CDR3 totals 15 residues. V lost 7 bases, J lost 4 bases, and 11 bases stayed unmatched. The CDR3 DNA reads as TGTGCCAGCTCCCTGGGACAGGGGATTTTGTACGAGCAGTACTTC. Protein sequence: CASSLGQGILYEQYF.

The chain carries TRBV6-1 and TRBJ1-3; 7 positions agree with TRBD1. V lost 0 bases, J lost 5 bases, and 10 bases stayed unmatched. Germline V gene lookup returns CDR1 MNHNS and CDR2 SASEGT. The CDR3 runs 17 residues. The CDR3 loop reads CASSEALWAGGRNTIYF. As DNA, the CDR3 is TGTGCCAGCAGTGAAGCCTTGTGGGCAGGGGGTCGAAACACCATATATTTT.

This clone was found once. This sequence joins TRBV6-1 and TRBJ1-2; D gene unclear. V lost 10 bases to trimming and J lost 0 bases, with 12 bases between them. Germline CDR1 and CDR2: MNHNS and SASEGT. This CDR3 has 13 residues. The CDR3 region is CATLWAPNYGYTF. The CDR3 bases are TGTGCCACCTTGTGGGCACCTAACTATGGCTACACCTTC.

This clone is a singleton in its sample. The chain employs TRBV12-2 and TRBJ2-2; TRBD2, the table's D call, was not compared with the DNA. TRBV12-2 is listed as a pseudogene. This CDR3 region has 13 residues. The CDR3 DNA is TGTGCCCCCAGCCGGGGAAACACCGGGGAGCTGTTTTTT. It yields the protein CAPSRGNTGELFF.

The chain joins TRBV6-6 to TRBJ2-7; perhaps TRBD2 as D (6 bases). Trimming removed 4 bases at V and 4 bases at J, with 11 bases between. This CDR3 has 13 amino acids. Germline assignment: CDR1 MNHNY and CDR2 SVGAGI (reference sequence). As DNA, the CDR3 is TGTGCCAGCAGTTCCGGGGCGGGGTACGAGCAGTACTTC. It specifies CASSSGAGYEQYF.

The chain links TRBV30 to TRBJ1-1; D is perhaps TRBD1 (6 bases). Per germline, CDR1 GTSNPN and CDR2 SVGIG (reference sequence). The length of the CDR3 is 13 residues. Trimming left V 3 bases short and J 1 base short, with 9 bases between. The CDR3 DNA follows: TGTGCCTGGAGCCAAGGGGGGAACACTGAAGCTTTCTTT. Translation gives CAWSQGGNTEAFF.

This clone has only one observation. Here the CDR3 DNA reads TGTGCCAGCAGCCCCCTAGCGGGGCAAGATACGCAGTATTTT. It yields the protein CASSPLAGQDTQYF. V and J are TRBV6-4 and TRBJ2-3, with 9 bases aligning to TRBD2. With V trimmed by 6 bases and J by 5 bases, 6 bases remained unmatched. Germline V lookup: CDR1 MRHNA, CDR2 SNTAGT. CDR3 length: 14 residues.

The chain joins TRBV4-2 to TRBJ1-6; D remains ambiguous. This CDR3 has 14 amino acids. Deletions cut 2 bases from V and 9 bases from J, with 11 bases between. Germline values: CDR1 LGHNA, CDR2 YNFKEQ. In DNA form, the CDR3 reads TGTGCCAGCAGCCAATGGGGAATGGGTTCACCCCTCCACTTT. Encoded protein: CASSQWGMGSPLHF.

The V call is TRBV6-5, the J call TRBJ1-5; TRBD1 might be the D (5 bases). The germline V gene has CDR1 MNHEY and CDR2 SVGAGI. Trimming shortened V by 8 bases and J by 4 bases, and 9 bases separated the two germline ends. CDR3 size: 12 residues. The CDR3 spells CASGGGNQPQHF. CDR3 coding DNA: TGTGCCAGCGGGGGGGGGAATCAGCCCCAGCATTTT.

J is TRBJ2-5 and V is TRBV6-1, with D possibly being TRBD2 (6 bases). Between the trimmed V and J ends, which lost 4 bases and 1 base, there was a span of 7 bases. The CDR3 extends over 13 amino acids. Per the germline V gene, CDR1 is MNHNS and CDR2 is SASEGT. The CDR3 spells CASSGGVQETQYF. CDR3 nucleotides: TGTGCCAGCAGTGGGGGGGTCCAAGAGACCCAGTACTTC.

The V call is TRBV12-5, the J call TRBJ2-2; possible D gene TRBD2, 6 bases. The CDR3 loop spans 15 amino acids. The germline gives CDR1 LGHNT, CDR2 FRNRAP. V lost 3 bases, J lost 4 bases, and 12 bases lay in between. The CDR3 DNA reads as TGTGCTAGTGGTTTCTGGAGGGAGGCCACCGGGGAGCTGTTTTTT. Translated, it gives CASGFWREATGELFF.

V usage is TRBV7-2 and J usage is TRBJ1-1, with D perhaps matching TRBD1 (5 bases). Germline V CDR1 and CDR2: SGHTA, FQGNSA. V was cut by 1 base and J by 0 bases, with 12 bases left in between. The CDR3 has 16 residues. This CDR3 is CASSLGPGPMNTEAFF. The CDR3 DNA reads TGTGCCAGCAGCTTAGGCCCAGGGCCCATGAACACTGAAGCTTTCTTT.

The table lists this clone with a few counts. V is TRBV4-1 and J is TRBJ2-1; 8 bases map to TRBD1. Germline lookup yields CDR1 MGHRA and CDR2 YSYEKL. The V segment lost 2 bases and the J segment 8 bases; nucleotides outside the gene matches: 11. The CDR3 is made up of 16 amino acids. The CDR3 reads CASSQPDRAYGDEQFF. CDR3 bases: TGCGCCAGCAGCCAACCGGACAGGGCGTATGGCGATGAGCAGTTCTTC.

This chain links TRBV5-1 with TRBJ2-3; 10 nucleotides match TRBD1. The germline V gene encodes CDR1 SGHRS and CDR2 YFSETQ. This CDR3 is built from 17 residues. J gave up 0 bases and V 0 bases, and 4 bases lay outside the gene matches. This CDR3 reads CASSLGGQGSSTDTQYF. Written as DNA, the CDR3 is TGCGCCAGCAGCTTGGGGGGACAGGGGTCTAGCACAGATACGCAGTATTTT.

The chain combines TRBV9 with TRBJ2-7; D is perhaps TRBD1 (6 bases). V was pared by 0 bases and J by 3 bases, with 13 bases between. Germline-derived CDR1 and CDR2 are SGDLS and YYNGEE. This CDR3 comprises 15 residues. CDR3 residues: CASSVGGQTHYEQYF. CDR3 nucleotide sequence: TGTGCCAGCAGCGTAGGGGGGCAAACCCACTACGAGCAGTACTTC. Full variable domain (rest looked up from reference TRBV9 and TRBJ2-7): DSGVTQTPKHLITATGQRVTLRCSPRSGDLSVYWYQQSLDQGLQFLIQYYNGEERAKGNILERFSAQQFPDLHSELNLSSLELGDSALYFCASSVGGQTHYEQYFGPGTRLTVT.

V is TRBV27 and J is TRBJ2-3; no definite D call. Trimming removed 7 bases at V and 4 bases at J, with 12 bases between. The CDR3 sequence is 13 residues long. The V gene's germline CDR1 is MNHEY and CDR2 SMNVEV (reference sequence). The CDR3 sequence is CASTNTRADTQYF. CDR3 DNA: TGTGCCAGCACCAACACAAGGGCAGATACGCAGTATTTT.

This clone turned up a few times. The chain's CDR3 is CASRTGWQPQHF. The DNA for the CDR3 is TGTGCCAGCAGGACAGGGTGGCAGCCCCAGCATTTT. The chain uses TRBV6-5 and TRBJ1-5, with 7 bases identical to TRBD1. The CDR3 has 12 amino acids. The V and J ends lost 6 bases and 7 bases, in that order; junction bases with no gene match: 3. Germline-derived CDR1 and CDR2 are MNHEY and SVGAGI.

The chain has TRBV7-2 and TRBJ2-5, with 8 bases matching TRBD1. V shed 1 base and J 6 bases; nucleotides not matched to a gene: 10. CDR1 is SGHTA, CDR2 FQGNSA, per germline. This CDR3 is built from 16 residues. The CDR3 nucleotides are TGTGCCAGCAGCTTAGGGACAGGGATTGGAGAACAGACCCAGTACTTC. Encoded protein: CASSLGTGIGEQTQYF.

The chain carries TRBV15 and TRBJ1-5; 8 bases agree with TRBD1. The CDR3 has 16 residues. CDR1 LNHNV and CDR2 YYDKDF come from the germline V gene (reference sequence). V was clipped by 8 bases and J by 0 bases; unmatched bases: 9. CDR3 amino acids: CATSTTGENSNQPQHF. The DNA of the CDR3 is TGTGCCACCTCGACGACAGGGGAAAATAGCAATCAGCCCCAGCATTTT.

The chain is built from TRBV10-3 and TRBJ1-3; 10 bases fit TRBD1. Germline lookup yields CDR1 ENHRY and CDR2 SYGVKD. This CDR3 contains 16 residues. V was clipped by 7 bases and J by 4 bases; unmatched bases: 10. The CDR3 DNA sequence: TGTGCCATCACCCAGGGACAGGGGAGAGGAGGAAACACCATATATTTT. This codes for CAITQGQGRGGNTIYF.

This clone was seen just once. The chain carries TRBV6-6 and TRBJ2-1, with D tentatively TRBD2 (6 bases). The V and J ends lost 10 bases and 4 bases respectively, with 20 bases between them. The CDR3 is 15 residues long. Germline V gene data show CDR1 as MNHNY and CDR2 as SVGAGI (reference sequence). DNA for the CDR3: TGTGCCACACTTCGCCTCGGACTAAAGTACAATGAGCAGTTCTTC. The encoded protein is CATLRLGLKYNEQFF.

The CDR3 DNA follows: TGTGCCAGCAGTTTATTTCGGGGGATCCCTGAAGCTTTCTTT. Translating gives CASSLFRGIPEAFF. This chain uses TRBV28 with TRBJ1-1, with D possibly matching TRBD1 (5 bases). Trimming took 1 base from V and 6 from J, leaving 12 bases between them. This CDR3 has 14 amino acids. Germline CDR1 MDHEN, CDR2 SYDVKM.